The present TCR beta chain was sequenced within a study of cytomegalovirus exposure and HLA in healthy donors. Whole-study results and caveats: Rare TCR sequences predominated, though certain public TCRs were found in many donors. Reportedly, cytomegalovirus status was diagnosed with high sensitivity and specificity.

Germline CDR1 reads SGHAT; CDR2 reads FQDESV (reference sequence). Trimming cost V 2 bases and J 6 bases; bases outside gene matches: 4. CDR3 size: 13 residues. TCRdb keeps only in-frame clones here, not all; method: immunoSEQ multiplex PCR. The sample carries approximately 100,000 clones, 85% to 90% recorded once. As regards this clone: The antigen remains unidentified.

Separate from the roughly 610-subject first cohort, the 120-subject validation cohort was the one that the donors belonged to. Sequencing used PBMCs. The V and J genes are TRBV11-1 and TRBJ2-7; 7 bases map to TRBD2. The sequence derives from a woman aged 18-29 years in good health and CMV-seronegative. DNA for the CDR3: TGTGCCAGCAGCTTATGGGAGGGAGGCGAGCAGTACTTC. As protein: CASSLWEGGEQYF.